This T cell receptor (beta chain) is drawn from a study of Ad26.COV2.S vaccination and SARS-CoV-2 variants. Study-level findings and limits: Placebo recipients trailed vaccine recipients in spike-specific TCR breadth.

V dropped 4 bases and J dropped 4 bases, with 8 bases sitting between them. The CDR3 totals 13 residues. Germline CDR1 reads SGHTA; CDR2 reads FQGNSA. In regard to this clone: Its matching antigen is unknown.

Measured with immunoSEQ multiplex PCR; TCRdb has only the in-frame clones, and not every one. The sample has 500,000 or so clones, roughly 87% seen once. Noted treatment: over 15 received Ad26.COV2.S at low or high dose, single or two shots; about five received placebo; per-sample allocation not given. On day 63 after the first injection, vaccine and placebo recipients gave samples. The TCR comes from a person between 18 and 65 years old who received the Ad26.COV2.S COVID-19 vaccine or a placebo. This chain links TRBV7-2 with TRBJ1-5, with D possibly being TRBD1 (5 bases). The sample consisted of peripheral blood, taken in a trial of Ad26.COV2.S vaccine versus placebo. In DNA form, the CDR3 reads TGTGCCAGCAGCTCACAGGAAAATCAGCCCCAGCATTTT. It codes for CASSSQENQPQHF.